The text below deals with one T cell receptor (beta chain). Antigen unknown. The data originate from a study of cytomegalovirus exposure and HLA in healthy donors. Study background: Among about 179 million T cells, an earlier analysis found about 110 million unique TCR beta sequences.

The PCR contained 60 Vbeta and 13 Jbeta primers. Sequenced by immunoSEQ multiplex PCR; TCRdb stores in-frame clones only, minus some. The sample holds approximately 240,000 clones, approximately 80% seen once. Trimming removed 5 bases at V and 10 bases at J, with 17 bases between. From germline, CDR1 is SGHVS and CDR2 FQNEAQ. This CDR3 spans 13 amino acids. Overall study results and limits: Cytomegalovirus-associated status was assigned to 150 to 200 TCR beta chains. Common viral pathogens were later found to be apparently linked to several of the most significant clusters.

The specimen sequenced was PBMCs. The receptor was derived from a woman aged 40 to 55 in good health and CMV-seronegative. The chain recombines TRBV7-8 with TRBJ1-2; no firm D call. The CDR3 bases are TGTGCCAGCAGCCCGACCGTGAGGGATTCCTACACCTTC. This codes for CASSPTVRDSYTF.